The 24 T cell receptor beta chains given below trace back to one sample, sequenced in a study of blood T cell repertoires in COVID-19. Profiling relied on immunoSEQ multiplex PCR, and the TCRdb table lists in-frame clones only, not all of them. Of some 40,000 clones in the sample, roughly nine tenths were seen once. The sample consisted of peripheral blood. The receptors here all came from a middle-aged man with active COVID-19.

The rearrangement links TRBV7-2 to TRBJ2-5; the match to TRBD2 covers 8 bases. The germline CDR1 and CDR2 sequences are SGHTA and FQGNSA. The length of the CDR3 is 15 residues. The J segment lost 5 bases and the V segment lost 5 bases, leaving 10 bases of the junction unmatched. The CDR3 protein is CASSPQRSGGETQYF. CDR3 nucleotides: TGTGCCAGCAGCCCCCAAAGGTCGGGGGGGGAGACCCAGTACTTC.

V and J are TRBV19 and TRBJ2-5, with 11 bases that match TRBD2. There are 18 residues in the CDR3. Germline assignment: CDR1 LNHDA and CDR2 SQIVND (reference sequence). V gave up 3 bases and J gave up 2 bases; unmatched junction bases: 11. CDR3 nucleotide sequence: TGTGCCAGTAGTATTGGAGGTAGCGGGGGGGTTGGGCAAGAGACCCAGTACTTC. Protein sequence: CASSIGGSGGVGQETQYF.

In this sample, this clone turned up once. The chain combines TRBV3-1 (or the pseudogene TRBV3-2) with TRBJ2-1; no clear D. Germline V gene data show CDR1 as LGHDT and CDR2 as YNNKEL (reference sequence). Trimming left V 1 base short and J 4 bases short, with 5 bases between. This CDR3 spans 13 amino acids. CDR3 sequence (DNA): TGTGCCAGCAGCCAAGCAGATTACAATGAGCAGTTCTTC. It translates to CASSQADYNEQFF.

Only a few counts were recorded for this clone. The chain employs TRBV6-1 and TRBJ2-5; a weak D match, TRBD1 (5 bases). The CDR3 runs to 14 residues. Trimming removed 1 base from V and 5 bases from J, with 11 bases in between. Germline V gene sequence: CDR1 MNHNS, CDR2 SASEGT. CDR3 coding DNA: TGTGCCAGCAGTGAAGGCACAGGCGTCGAGACCCAGTACTTC. Protein product: CASSEGTGVETQYF.

The genes are TRBV29-1 and TRBJ1-1, with 10 bases lining up with TRBD1. J was trimmed by 11 bases and V by 7 bases; bases with no gene match: 7. The V gene's germline CDR1 is SQVTM and CDR2 ANQGSEA. The CDR3 consists of 11 residues. The chain's CDR3 is CSGTGGLGAFF. CDR3 coding DNA: TGCAGCGGGACAGGGGGTTTAGGGGCTTTCTTT. The full variable domain, its missing parts supplied by reference TRBV29-1 and TRBJ1-1, is SAVISQKPSRDICQRGTSLTIQCQVDSQVTMMFWYRQQPGQSLTLIATANQGSEATYESGFVIDKFPISRPNLTFSTLTVSNMSPEDSSIYLCSGTGGLGAFFGQGTRLTVV.

V usage is TRBV5-1 and J usage is TRBJ2-7; 10 positions agree with TRBD1. The J segment lost 4 bases and the V segment lost 0 bases, leaving 1 base of the junction unmatched. This CDR3 has 14 residues. Per the germline V gene, CDR1 is SGHRS and CDR2 is YFSETQ. The CDR3 protein is CASSLGTGGYEQYF. The CDR3 DNA reads as TGCGCCAGCAGCTTGGGGACAGGGGGATACGAGCAGTACTTC.

This chain uses TRBV2 with TRBJ1-6; D is possibly TRBD1 (5 bases). The V and J ends lost 4 bases and 9 bases respectively, with 7 bases between them. CDR1 is SNHLY and CDR2 is FYNNEI in the germline V gene. The CDR3 runs 12 residues. The CDR3 region has the DNA TGTGCCAGCAGTGTAGGGGTTTCACCCCTCCACTTT. It specifies CASSVGVSPLHF.

The V and J genes are TRBV27 and TRBJ2-5; 12 bases match TRBD2. The CDR3 runs 20 residues. From germline, CDR1 is MNHEY and CDR2 SMNVEV (reference sequence). Unmatched junction bases numbered 17, after V lost 6 bases and J lost 0 bases. The DNA of the CDR3 is TGTGCCAGCAGCCCCGCTAGCGGGGGGGCCTTTTTCCTGGACCAAGAGACCCAGTACTTC. The encoded protein is CASSPASGGAFFLDQETQYF.

The J gene is TRBJ2-3, the V gene TRBV6-1; 11 positions agree with TRBD2. The germline V gene has CDR1 MNHNS and CDR2 SASEGT. V lost 4 bases to trimming and J lost 1 base; unmatched junction nucleotides: 4. This CDR3 has 16 residues. Here the CDR3 DNA reads TGTGCCAGCAGTGTCCTAGCGGGGGGAGGCACAGATACGCAGTATTTT. The encoded protein is CASSVLAGGGTDTQYF.

In its sample, this clone was seen a few times. The chain carries TRBV9 and TRBJ2-3, with TRBD2 matching over 10 bases. Unmatched junction bases numbered 3, after V lost 4 bases and J lost 1 base. Per germline, CDR1 SGDLS and CDR2 YYNGEE. CDR3 length: 15 residues. CDR3 in DNA: TGTGCCAGCAGCACCGGGACTAGCGGCACAGATACGCAGTATTTT. Its protein is CASSTGTSGTDTQYF. Filled out from reference TRBV9 and TRBJ2-3, the complete variable domain reads DSGVTQTPKHLITATGQRVTLRCSPRSGDLSVYWYQQSLDQGLQFLIQYYNGEERAKGNILERFSAQQFPDLHSELNLSSLELGDSALYFCASSTGTSGTDTQYFGPGTRLTVL.

The CDR3 reads CASSRDINQPQHF. In nucleotides, the CDR3 is TGCGCCAGCAGTCGGGACATTAATCAGCCCCAGCATTTT. This chain joins TRBV10-1 and TRBJ1-5; D perhaps matches TRBD1 (6 bases). V dropped 5 bases and J dropped 4 bases, with 9 bases sitting between them. Germline V CDR1 and CDR2: WNHNN, SYGVQD (reference sequence). This CDR3 is 13 amino acids long.

The gene calls are TRBV7-8 and TRBJ1-5; 7 bases fit TRBD1. Germline lookup yields CDR1 SGHVS and CDR2 FQNEAQ. V was clipped by 3 bases and J by 5 bases; unmatched bases: 7. The CDR3 totals 15 residues. CDR3 sequence: CASSFSTGNDQPQHF. In DNA, the CDR3 is TGTGCCAGCAGCTTCTCGACAGGGAACGATCAGCCCCAGCATTTT. The variable domain in full, completed from reference TRBV7-8 and TRBJ1-5, reads GAGVSQSPRYKVAKRGQDVALRCDPISGHVSLFWYQQALGQGPEFLTYFQNEAQLDKSGLPSDRFFAERPEGSVSTLKIQRTQQEDSAVYLCASSFSTGNDQPQHFGDGTRLSIL.

This chain uses TRBV9 with TRBJ2-2, with TRBD2 identical over 10 bases. The CDR3 runs 17 residues. CDR1 is SGDLS and CDR2 is YYNGEE in the germline V gene. The V gene end was trimmed by 0 bases and the J gene end by 5 bases; junction bases not matched to a gene: 7. CDR3 DNA: TGTGCCAGCAGCGTAGGACTAGCGGGTATGAGGACCGGGGAGCTGTTTTTT. This gives the protein CASSVGLAGMRTGELFF.

The J gene is TRBJ1-1, the V gene TRBV5-5; D unresolved. Trimming removed 1 base from V and 0 bases from J, with 7 bases in between. Per germline, CDR1 SGHKS and CDR2 YYEKEE (reference sequence). CDR3 length: 14 residues. CDR3 residues: CASSLIVVNTEAFF. The CDR3 DNA reads as TGTGCCAGCAGCTTGATAGTGGTGAACACTGAAGCTTTCTTT.

This clone was counted once. The DNA for the CDR3 is TGTGCCAGCTCCGACAGGTTGAACACTGAAGCTTTCTTT. Encoded protein: CASSDRLNTEAFF. This chain joins TRBV18 and TRBJ1-1; D is possibly TRBD1 (6 bases). Trimming removed 6 bases from V and 0 bases from J, with 8 bases in between. Germline loops: CDR1 KGHSH, CDR2 LQKENI. CDR3 size: 13 residues.

The chain employs TRBV7-9 and TRBJ2-7; D perhaps matches TRBD1 (5 bases). The CDR3 sequence is 13 residues long. V dropped 6 bases and J dropped 2 bases, with 11 bases sitting between them. Germline V lookup: CDR1 SEHNR, CDR2 FQNEAQ (reference sequence). This CDR3 is CASSLAGTYEQYF. As DNA, the CDR3 is TGTGCCAGCAGTCTGGCAGGGACCTACGAGCAGTACTTC.

The rearrangement joins TRBV27 to TRBJ2-3, with 11 bases identical to TRBD2. The CDR3 runs to 16 residues. Germline V gene lookup returns CDR1 MNHEY and CDR2 SMNVEV (reference sequence). V lost 6 bases, J lost 6 bases, and 11 bases stayed unmatched. In DNA form, the CDR3 reads TGTGCCAGCAGCCCGCATATAGCGGGAGGGCCTGATACGCAGTATTTT. Encoded protein: CASSPHIAGGPDTQYF.

The rearrangement uses TRBV19 and TRBJ1-4; TRBD1 aligns across 8 bases. CDR1 and CDR2 (germline): LNHDA, SQIVND (reference sequence). The ends lost 7 bases at V and 2 bases at J; junction bases unmatched: 3. This CDR3 spans 14 amino acids. The CDR3 nucleotides read TGTGCCAGTAACCGACAGGGGACTAATGAAAAACTGTTTTTT. It is translated as CASNRQGTNEKLFF. The complete variable domain, with remaining parts taken from reference TRBV19 and TRBJ1-4, reads DGGITQSPKYLFRKEGQNVTLSCEQNLNHDAMYWYRQDPGQGLRLIYYSQIVNDFQKGDIAEGYSVSREKKESFPLTVTSAQKNPTAFYLCASNRQGTNEKLFFGSGTQLSVL.

The chain carries TRBV11-2 and TRBJ1-4; the D is unclear. CDR1 is SGHAT and CDR2 is FQNNGV in the germline V gene. Trimming removed 3 bases from V and 7 bases from J, with 9 bases in between. This CDR3 is built from 13 residues. CDR3 residues: CASSFARVEKLFF. The CDR3 coding sequence is TGTGCCAGCAGCTTCGCCCGGGTTGAAAAACTGTTTTTT.

V gene TRBV5-1 combines with J gene TRBJ2-1, with D perhaps matching TRBD1 (5 bases). Germline-derived CDR1 and CDR2 are SGHRS and YFSETQ. The CDR3 spans 13 residues. V lost 4 bases and J 3 bases, leaving 8 bases between the germline ends. The CDR3 reads CASSQDIYNEQFF. DNA of the CDR3: TGCGCCAGCAGCCAGGACATCTACAATGAGCAGTTCTTC. The entire variable domain, with the rest obtained from reference TRBV5-1 and TRBJ2-1, is as follows: KAGVTQTPRYLIKTRGQQVTLSCSPISGHRSVSWYQQTPGQGLQFLFEYFSETQRNKGNFPGRFSGRQFSNSRSEMNVSTLELGDSALYLCASSQDIYNEQFFGPGTRLTVL.

The rearrangement links TRBV3-1 (or the pseudogene TRBV3-2) to TRBJ1-2; D possibly corresponds to TRBD1 (5 bases). Germline V gene data show CDR1 as LGHDT and CDR2 as YNNKEL (reference sequence). The CDR3 loop spans 13 amino acids. Between the trimmed V and J ends, which lost 1 base and 7 bases, there was a span of 10 bases. CDR3 sequence (DNA): TGTGCCAGCAGCCAAGGGCAGGGAGGTGGCTACACCTTC. Protein sequence: CASSQGQGGGYTF.

The V call is TRBV9, the J call TRBJ2-3; 11 bases agree with TRBD2. Trimming at V came to 0 bases and at J to 3 bases, leaving 9 bases not matched to a gene. There are 18 residues in the CDR3. Germline V CDR1 and CDR2: SGDLS, YYNGEE. CDR3 protein: CASSVGNSGGAWTDTQYF. DNA for the CDR3: TGTGCCAGCAGCGTAGGTAATAGCGGGGGGGCCTGGACAGATACGCAGTATTTT.

The J gene is TRBJ1-5, the V gene TRBV6-5; 8 nucleotides line up with TRBD1. Germline trimming cut 5 bases from V and 4 bases from J; bases unmatched to any gene: 1. CDR1 and CDR2 (germline): MNHEY, SVGAGI. This CDR3 contains 13 residues. The chain's CDR3 is CASSRTGNQPQHF. Written as DNA, the CDR3 is TGTGCCAGCAGTAGGACAGGGAATCAGCCCCAGCATTTT.

This rearrangement joins TRBV6-2 or TRBV6-3 to TRBJ2-1; D perhaps matches TRBD2 (7 bases). CDR3 length: 15 residues. From germline, CDR1 is MNHEY and CDR2 SVGEGT. Trimming shortened V by 6 bases and J by 4 bases, and 16 bases separated the two germline ends. CDR3 in amino acids: CASSHGGGGYNEQFF. The CDR3 DNA is TGTGCCAGCAGCCATGGCGGGGGCGGTTACAATGAGCAGTTCTTC.